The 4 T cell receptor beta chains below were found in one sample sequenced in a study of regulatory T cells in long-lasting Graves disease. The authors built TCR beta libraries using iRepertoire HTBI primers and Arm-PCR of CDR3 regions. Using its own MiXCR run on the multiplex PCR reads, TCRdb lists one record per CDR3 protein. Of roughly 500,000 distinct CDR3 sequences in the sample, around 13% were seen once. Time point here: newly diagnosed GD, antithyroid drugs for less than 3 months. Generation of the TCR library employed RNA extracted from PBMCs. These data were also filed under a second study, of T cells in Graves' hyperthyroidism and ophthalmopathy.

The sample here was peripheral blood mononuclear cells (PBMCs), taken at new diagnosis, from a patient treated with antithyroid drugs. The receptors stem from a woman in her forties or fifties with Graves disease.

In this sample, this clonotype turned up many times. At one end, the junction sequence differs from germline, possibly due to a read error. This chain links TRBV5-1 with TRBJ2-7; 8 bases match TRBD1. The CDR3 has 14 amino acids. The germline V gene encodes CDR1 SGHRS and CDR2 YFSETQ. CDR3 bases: TGTGCCAGCAGCCAACAGGGGGACTCCTACGAGCAGTACTTC. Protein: CASSQQGDSYEQYF.

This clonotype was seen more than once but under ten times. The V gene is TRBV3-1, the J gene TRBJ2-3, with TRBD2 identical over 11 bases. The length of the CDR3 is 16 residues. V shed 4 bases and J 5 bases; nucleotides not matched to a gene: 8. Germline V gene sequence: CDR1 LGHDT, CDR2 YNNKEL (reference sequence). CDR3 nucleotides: TGTGCCAGCAGCCCAGTCCTAGCGGGAGGAGGAGATACGCAGTATTTT. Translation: CASSPVLAGGGDTQYF.

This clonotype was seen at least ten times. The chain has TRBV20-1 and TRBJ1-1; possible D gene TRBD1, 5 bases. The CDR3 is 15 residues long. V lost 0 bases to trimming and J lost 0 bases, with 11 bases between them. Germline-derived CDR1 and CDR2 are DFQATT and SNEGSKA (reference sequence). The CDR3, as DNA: TGCAGTGCTAGAGATTGGGCAGGGATGAACACTGAAGCTTTCTTT. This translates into CSARDWAGMNTEAFF.

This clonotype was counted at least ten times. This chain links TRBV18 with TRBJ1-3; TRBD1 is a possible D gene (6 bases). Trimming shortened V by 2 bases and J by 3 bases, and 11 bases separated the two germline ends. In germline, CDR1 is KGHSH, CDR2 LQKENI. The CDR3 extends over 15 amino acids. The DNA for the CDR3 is TGTGCCAGCTCACCAACAGGGTTCGGTGGAAACACCATATATTTT. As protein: CASSPTGFGGNTIYF.